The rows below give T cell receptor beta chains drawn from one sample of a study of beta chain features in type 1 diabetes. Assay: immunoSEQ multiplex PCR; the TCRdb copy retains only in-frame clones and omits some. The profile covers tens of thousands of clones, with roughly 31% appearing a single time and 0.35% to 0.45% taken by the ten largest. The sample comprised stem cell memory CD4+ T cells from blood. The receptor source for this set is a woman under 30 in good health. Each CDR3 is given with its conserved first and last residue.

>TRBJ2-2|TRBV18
CASSPPSGVNGELFF
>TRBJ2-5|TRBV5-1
CASSSGVNRGGGETQYF
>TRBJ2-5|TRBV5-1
CASSLGWGSDRQKETQYF
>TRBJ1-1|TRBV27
CASRSGITEAFF
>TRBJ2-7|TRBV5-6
CASSLVGGSIYEQYF
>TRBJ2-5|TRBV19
CASSISLQGIETQYF
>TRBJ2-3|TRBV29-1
CALIAPGTDTQYF
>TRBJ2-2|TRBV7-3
CASSLTLGGTGELFF
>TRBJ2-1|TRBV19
CASSQTSSVREQFF
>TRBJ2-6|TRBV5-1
CASSLAFEGTAGANVLTF
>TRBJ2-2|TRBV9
CASSVGGATPGELFF
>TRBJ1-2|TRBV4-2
CASSQAGYGYTF
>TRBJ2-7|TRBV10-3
CAISGTVLYEQYF
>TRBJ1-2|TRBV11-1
CASSFSENYGYTF
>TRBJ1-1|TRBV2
CASTGLMNTEAFF
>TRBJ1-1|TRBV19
CATRVRSSHTEAFF
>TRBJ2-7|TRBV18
CASSHDRSSYEQYF
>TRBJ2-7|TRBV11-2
CASSARQGPYEQYF
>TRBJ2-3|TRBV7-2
CASSLVGQADTQYF
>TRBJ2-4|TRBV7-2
CASSLGQGINIQYF
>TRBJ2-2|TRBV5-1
CASSLGLAVGIGELFF
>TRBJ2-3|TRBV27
CASSVYSGTQYF
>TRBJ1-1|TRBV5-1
CASSLGAQKGNTEAFF
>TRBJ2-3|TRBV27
CASSSWPGQGTDTQYF
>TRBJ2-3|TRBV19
CASSIGTGGADTQYF
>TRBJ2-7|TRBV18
CASSPQGGYEQYF
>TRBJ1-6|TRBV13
CASSWDIPRRNSPLHF
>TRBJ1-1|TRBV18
CASSGQWNTEAFF
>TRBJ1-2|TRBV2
CASSENRGSKGYTF
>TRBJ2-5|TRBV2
CASSEGGQGAQTQYF